Following are 26 T cell receptor beta chains from one sample sequenced in a study of blood T cell repertoires in COVID-19 (dated by TCRdb to between 2020 and 2021). Library generation was performed with the immunoSEQ multiplex PCR assay. In TCRdb, the immuneACCESS table is reduced to in-frame sequences with V and J assigned. These tables do not hold every clone; where another copy was compared, an unresolved V gene accounts for under half, and the others remain unexplained. The sample contains about 270,000 clones, roughly 90% of them found a single time. Clones ranked in the top ten supply approximately 3.7% of the sample. Specimen: peripheral blood. The receptors were sampled from a man aged 60 to 75 who had recovered from COVID-19.

The chain employs TRBV27 and TRBJ1-5; no definite D call. CDR3 length equals 15 residues. Germline-derived CDR1 and CDR2 are MNHEY and SMNVEV (reference sequence). Trimming took off 2 bases at V and 0 bases at J, with 8 bases between the two ends. CDR3 DNA sequence: TGTGCCAGCAGTTTAACGAGTTATAGCAATCAGCCCCAGCATTTT. Translated, it gives CASSLTSYSNQPQHF.

V and J are TRBV7-2 and TRBJ1-4; TRBD1 might be the D (5 bases). The CDR3 contains 15 residues. Trimming took off 5 bases at V and 0 bases at J, with 10 bases between the two ends. Per germline, CDR1 SGHTA and CDR2 FQGNSA. The CDR3 protein is CASSLGRATNEKLFF. Written as DNA, the CDR3 is TGTGCCAGCAGCCTGGGGCGAGCAACTAATGAAAAACTGTTTTTT.

The chain has TRBV3-1 (or the pseudogene TRBV3-2) and TRBJ2-1; the D gene is possibly TRBD2 (5 bases). V lost 3 bases and J 6 bases, leaving 12 bases between the germline ends. Germline CDR1 LGHDT, CDR2 YNNKEL (reference sequence). CDR3 length equals 14 residues. The CDR3 DNA reads as TGTGCCAGCAGCCACCCCTCGGGGTTCAATGAGCAGTTCTTC. Translated, it gives CASSHPSGFNEQFF.

The V and J genes are TRBV7-9 and TRBJ1-2; TRBD1 matches at 9 bases. This CDR3 is built from 15 residues. After removal of 5 bases from V and 7 bases from J, the junction contained 11 bases not matched to a gene. Germline V lookup: CDR1 SEHNR, CDR2 FQNEAQ (reference sequence). Here the CDR3 DNA reads TGTGCCAGCAGCCAAGAAACAGGGGGCCCGTCTGGCTACACCTTC. Translating gives CASSQETGGPSGYTF.

The rearrangement joins TRBV6-2 or TRBV6-3 to TRBJ1-2; no definite D call. This CDR3 comprises 16 residues. V was clipped by 0 bases and J by 3 bases, with 14 bases between them. Germline V lookup: CDR1 MNHEY, CDR2 SVGEGT. The CDR3 sequence: CASSYSRFFSDYGYTF. The CDR3 nucleotides read TGTGCCAGCAGTTACTCGAGGTTCTTCTCCGACTATGGCTACACCTTC.

The chain has TRBV2 and TRBJ1-6; no clear D gene. CDR1 is SNHLY, CDR2 FYNNEI, per germline. This CDR3 spans 12 amino acids. The V and J ends lost 2 bases and 13 bases respectively, with 9 bases between them. CDR3 region: CASSETPTPLHF. As DNA, the CDR3 is TGTGCCAGCAGTGAAACCCCCACTCCCCTCCACTTT.

This clone came up a few times. V is TRBV4-1 and J is TRBJ2-3; no clear D. The CDR3 totals 13 residues. The V and J ends lost 5 bases and 1 base respectively, with 7 bases between them. The germline CDR1 and CDR2 sequences are MGHRA and YSYEKL. The CDR3 nucleotides are TGCGCCAGCAGCGGGCCCGGCACAGATACGCAGTATTTT. It is translated as CASSGPGTDTQYF.

The CDR3 loop reads CSASLAGTGSYF. The CDR3 nucleotides are TGCAGTGCTAGTCTGGCCGGGACAGGTAGTTATTTT. V gene TRBV20-1 combines with J gene TRBJ2-3; 8 bases are a match to TRBD1. The ends lost 3 bases at V and 15 bases at J; junction bases unmatched: 11. The CDR3 extends over 12 amino acids. Germline V gene sequence: CDR1 DFQATT, CDR2 SNEGSKA (reference sequence).

This chain links TRBV12-3 or TRBV12-4 with TRBJ1-1; no definite D call. The CDR3 runs 13 residues. Trimming removed 2 bases at V and 7 bases at J, with 11 bases between. CDR3 DNA: TGTGCCAGCAGTTTAATAAGTCGAGGTGAAGCTTTCTTT. Translating gives CASSLISRGEAFF.

The chain links TRBV6-5 to TRBJ2-3, with a weak D call TRBD1 (5 bases). Germline assignment: CDR1 MNHEY and CDR2 SVGAGI. This CDR3 spans 14 amino acids. Trimming shortened V by 6 bases and J by 2 bases, and 12 bases separated the two germline ends. CDR3 nucleotide sequence: TGTGCCAGCAGGCAGACAGCCCACACAGATACGCAGTATTTT. Amino acid sequence: CASRQTAHTDTQYF.

DNA for the CDR3: TGTGCCAGCAGCGTCGGGCAGGGGTACAATGAGCAGTTCTTC. Protein product: CASSVGQGYNEQFF. V usage is TRBV9 and J usage is TRBJ2-1, with D perhaps matching TRBD1 (6 bases). The CDR3 consists of 14 residues. V was cut by 2 bases and J by 4 bases, with 10 bases left in between. Germline V gives CDR1 SGDLS, CDR2 YYNGEE.

The J gene is TRBJ2-5, the V gene TRBV4-1; 7 nucleotides align to TRBD2. CDR1 is MGHRA, CDR2 YSYEKL, per germline. The CDR3 has 18 amino acids. Trimming at V came to 0 bases and at J to 3 bases, leaving 13 bases not matched to a gene. CDR3 nucleotide sequence: TGCGCCAGCAGCCAAGATTACGGTGGGGGGGGGATTAAAGAGACCCAGTACTTC. Encoded protein: CASSQDYGGGGIKETQYF.

This chain joins TRBV2 and TRBJ1-5, with 8 bases fitting TRBD1. This CDR3 region has 14 residues. J lost 7 bases, V lost 3 bases, and 5 bases had no gene match. Germline V gene sequence: CDR1 SNHLY, CDR2 FYNNEI. The CDR3 loop is CASSDNRGVQPQHF. CDR3 in DNA: TGTGCCAGCAGTGACAACAGGGGGGTGCAGCCCCAGCATTTT.

The chain recombines TRBV2 with TRBJ1-2; D perhaps matches TRBD1 (6 bases). The CDR3 totals 16 residues. The V and J ends lost 1 base and 0 bases respectively, with 12 bases between them. CDR1 and CDR2 (germline): SNHLY, FYNNEI. DNA for the CDR3: TGTGCCAGCAGTGAAGAGGGGGTAACCCCTAACTATGGCTACACCTTC. It encodes CASSEEGVTPNYGYTF.

The chain employs TRBV5-1 and TRBJ2-2; 9 bases line up with TRBD1. Germline CDR1 reads SGHRS; CDR2 reads YFSETQ. The V and J ends lost 4 bases and 2 bases, in that order; junction bases with no gene match: 6. The CDR3 has 16 amino acids. CDR3: CASSMGQGYNTGELFF. The CDR3 region has the DNA TGCGCCAGCAGCATGGGACAGGGCTATAACACCGGGGAGCTGTTTTTT.

This clone was seen a handful of times. The J gene is TRBJ2-2, the V gene TRBV7-2, with D perhaps TRBD1 (5 bases). The CDR3 sequence is 15 residues long. Germline V gene data show CDR1 as SGHTA and CDR2 as FQGNSA. V shed 1 base and J shed 2 bases, with 8 bases lying between them. The CDR3 region has the DNA TGTGCCAGCAGCTTAGAAGGACAAAACACCGGGGAGCTGTTTTTT. This translates into CASSLEGQNTGELFF.

The table lists this clone with a few counts. The gene calls are TRBV6-5 and TRBJ2-7, with 9 bases fitting TRBD1. The CDR3 is 15 amino acids. The trim removed 0 bases at V and 3 bases at J, leaving 3 bases unmatched. In germline, CDR1 is MNHEY, CDR2 SVGAGI. In nucleotides, the CDR3 is TGTGCCAGCAGTTACTCTCAGGGACAGGGCTACGAGCAGTACTTC. The encoded protein is CASSYSQGQGYEQYF.

The chain couples TRBV5-5 to TRBJ1-5, with D unresolved. The CDR3 is 15 residues long. Trimming took off 2 bases at V and 6 bases at J, with 15 bases between the two ends. CDR1 and CDR2 (germline): SGHKS, YYEKEE (reference sequence). The chain's CDR3 is CASSFSFFEGQPQHF. The DNA of the CDR3 is TGTGCCAGCAGCTTTTCTTTTTTCGAGGGTCAGCCCCAGCATTTT.

The gene calls are TRBV20-1 and TRBJ2-5; 9 bases align to TRBD2. The germline V gene has CDR1 DFQATT and CDR2 SNEGSKA (reference sequence). The CDR3 is made up of 17 amino acids. Unmatched junction bases numbered 17, after V lost 3 bases and J lost 6 bases. CDR3 DNA: TGCAGTGCTAGTCAGGGCGGGGGGGGCCTCGTCGGAAAGACCCAGTACTTC. This encodes CSASQGGGGLVGKTQYF.

This rearrangement joins TRBV5-4 to TRBJ1-1, with 7 bases lining up with TRBD1. With 2 bases clipped from V and 4 bases from J, the junction kept 11 bases outside the gene matches. Germline values: CDR1 SGHNT, CDR2 YYREEE (reference sequence). CDR3 length: 16 residues. The CDR3 is CASSLGRGLGSTEAFF. CDR3 sequence (DNA): TGTGCCAGCAGCTTAGGTAGGGGGCTCGGTAGCACTGAAGCTTTCTTT.

In its sample, this clone was seen once. This chain uses TRBV5-4 with TRBJ1-3, with D maybe TRBD1 (6 bases). The length of the CDR3 is 16 residues. In germline, CDR1 is SGHNT, CDR2 YYREEE (reference sequence). Between the trimmed V and J ends, which lost 4 bases and 0 bases, there was a span of 14 bases. CDR3 nucleotides: TGTGCCAGCAGCCCGGGGCAGGGGCGCTCTGGAAACACCATATATTTT. Its protein product is CASSPGQGRSGNTIYF.

The rearrangement links TRBV5-6 to TRBJ2-1; 7 bases are a match to TRBD2. Looked up from germline, CDR1 is SGHDT and CDR2 is YYEEEE. This CDR3 has 16 residues. Trimming took 0 bases from V and 2 from J; bases not matched to a gene: 5. The CDR3 loop reads CASSLVGAGAYNEQFF. As DNA, the CDR3 is TGTGCCAGCAGCTTGGTTGGTGCGGGAGCCTACAATGAGCAGTTCTTC.

This clone was recorded only once. This chain links TRBV6-5 with TRBJ2-3; the match to TRBD2 covers 7 bases. The germline V gene has CDR1 MNHEY and CDR2 SVGAGI. With V trimmed by 7 bases and J by 1 base, 8 bases remained unmatched. The CDR3 extends over 15 amino acids. CDR3 in DNA: TGTGCCAGCAAAACAGAACGGGGGGGCACAGATACGCAGTATTTT. It translates to CASKTERGGTDTQYF.

This rearrangement joins TRBV28 to TRBJ2-7; TRBD2 agrees at 9 bases. This CDR3 contains 12 residues. With V trimmed by 5 bases and J by 8 bases, 4 bases remained unmatched. CDR1 is MDHEN, CDR2 SYDVKM, per germline. DNA for the CDR3: TGTGCCAGCAGTCCGCTAGCGGGGCAGCAGTACTTC. It yields the protein CASSPLAGQQYF.

The V gene is TRBV30, the J gene TRBJ2-3; no clear D. Trimming removed 5 bases at V and 11 bases at J, with 17 bases between. Looked up from germline, CDR1 is GTSNPN and CDR2 is SVGIG (reference sequence). The CDR3 length is 12 residues. CDR3 residues: CAWSSSVPRQYF. The CDR3 DNA sequence: TGTGCCTGGTCCTCCTCGGTGCCGCGGCAGTATTTT.

This clone was found a few times. The CDR3 spells CASSLAAANSPLHF. The CDR3 coding sequence is TGCGCCAGCAGCTTGGCGGCGGCCAATTCACCCCTCCACTTT. This chain uses TRBV5-1 with TRBJ1-6; D unclear. Germline values: CDR1 SGHRS, CDR2 YFSETQ. This CDR3 comprises 14 residues. Trimming stripped 0 bases from V and 7 bases from J, with 8 bases between.